The 11 T cell receptor beta chains in this list originate from one sample, sequenced in a study of persistence of HIV-infected CD4 T cells. Cells were stimulated with CMV-infected fibroblast lysates at 10 ug/mL. CD40L/CD69 double-negative CD45RO-high memory CD4+ T cells were collected. No antigen has been identified for these receptors. The immunoSEQ assay was version 4, run in survey mode. Clones were sequenced by immunoSEQ multiplex PCR, and TCRdb holds only the in-frame ones, with some missing. Among tens of thousands of clones listed, 82% were seen once. Specimen: CD4+ T cells sorted from PBMCs after 18-hour stimulation, collected from a patient who received antiretroviral therapy. The receptors here all came from an adult woman with HIV who was CMV-seropositive.

The J gene is TRBJ2-2, the V gene TRBV6-5, with a tentative D call TRBD2 (6 bases). This CDR3 contains 14 residues. Trimming shortened V by 8 bases and J by 10 bases, and 20 bases separated the two germline ends. The germline CDR1 and CDR2 sequences are MNHEY and SVGAGI. In DNA form, the CDR3 reads TGTGCCAGCCATGCTGGTGGAGGGCTGCTGGAGCTGTTTTTT. Amino acid sequence: CASHAGGGLLELFF.

The genes are TRBV9 and TRBJ2-4; 10 bases match TRBD2. Germline V gene data show CDR1 as SGDLS and CDR2 as YYNGEE. The CDR3 runs 17 residues. J lost 4 bases, V lost 4 bases, and 11 bases had no gene match. The CDR3 spells CASSSPGSGRSKNIQYF. The CDR3 bases are TGTGCCAGCAGCTCCCCGGGTAGCGGGAGGTCTAAAAACATTCAGTACTTC.

This rearrangement joins TRBV27 to TRBJ2-7; 10 bases line up with TRBD1. Germline V gene data show CDR1 as MNHEY and CDR2 as SMNVEV (reference sequence). The length of the CDR3 is 15 residues. With 10 bases clipped from V and 5 bases from J, the junction kept 14 bases outside the gene matches. This chain's CDR3 is CATSPVRDRGHEQYF. Written as DNA, the CDR3 is TGTGCCACCTCCCCTGTAAGGGACAGGGGTCACGAGCAGTACTTC.

The V gene is TRBV9, the J gene TRBJ2-3; D is ambiguous. The CDR3 has 12 amino acids. The V gene lost 0 bases and the J gene lost 6 bases, with 5 bases spanning the gap. The V gene's germline CDR1 is SGDLS and CDR2 YYNGEE. The CDR3 loop reads CASSVGYDTQYF. The CDR3 DNA is TGTGCCAGCAGCGTAGGTTACGATACGCAGTATTTT.

The rearrangement uses TRBV2 and TRBJ2-7, with 7 positions matching TRBD2. With V trimmed by 3 bases and J by 0 bases, 2 bases remained unmatched. The germline V gene encodes CDR1 SNHLY and CDR2 FYNNEI. This CDR3 has 14 residues. The chain's CDR3 is CASSDRGSSYEQYF. The CDR3 DNA reads as TGTGCCAGCAGTGATCGCGGGAGCTCCTACGAGCAGTACTTC.

This clone appeared once. The CDR3 coding sequence is TGCGCCAGCAGCTTGGTACTAGCGGCCCAAGAGACCCAGTACTTC. Protein sequence: CASSLVLAAQETQYF. This chain connects TRBV5-1 to TRBJ2-5; 8 nucleotides line up with TRBD2. Trimming at V came to 0 bases and at J to 1 base, leaving 2 bases not matched to a gene. This CDR3 region has 15 residues. Germline assignment: CDR1 SGHRS and CDR2 YFSETQ.

The CDR3 reads CASSPGQGVHEQYF. The CDR3 DNA sequence: TGCGCCAGCAGCCCGGGACAGGGGGTGCACGAGCAGTACTTC. V gene TRBV5-1 combines with J gene TRBJ2-7, with TRBD1 identical over 11 bases. This CDR3 contains 14 residues. V was pared by 4 bases and J by 5 bases, with 5 bases of the junction left unmatched. Germline V lookup: CDR1 SGHRS, CDR2 YFSETQ.

The gene calls are TRBV19 and TRBJ1-1; D uncertain. Trimming cost V 3 bases and J 0 bases, with 8 bases left between them. The CDR3 loop spans 14 amino acids. The germline CDR1 and CDR2 sequences are LNHDA and SQIVND (reference sequence). CDR3 in DNA: TGTGCCAGTAGTATGGGCCGTCTGAACACTGAAGCTTTCTTT. Translation: CASSMGRLNTEAFF.

This clone is medium-sized within its sample. The chain joins TRBV20-1 to TRBJ2-1; D not resolved. The germline gives CDR1 DFQATT, CDR2 SNEGSKA (reference sequence). V was shortened by 0 bases and J by 10 bases, with 7 bases between the two germline ends. CDR3 size: 11 residues. The CDR3 spells CSAREEVEQFF. DNA for the CDR3: TGCAGTGCTAGAGAAGAAGTGGAGCAGTTCTTC.

The genes are TRBV18 and TRBJ2-7, with TRBD2 as a possible D gene (7 bases). CDR1 is KGHSH, CDR2 LQKENI, per germline. The CDR3 consists of 14 residues. The V end lost 2 bases, the J end lost 3 bases, and 11 bases lay between the germline ends. The CDR3 region is CASSPRGGRYEQYF. CDR3 coding DNA: TGTGCCAGCTCACCAAGGGGGGGTCGCTACGAGCAGTACTTC.

The chain is built from TRBV6-1 and TRBJ2-5; the D gene is possibly TRBD1 (6 bases). The germline V gene encodes CDR1 MNHNS and CDR2 SASEGT. V lost 1 base to trimming and J lost 6 bases, with 12 bases between them. The CDR3 runs 14 residues. The CDR3 nucleotides are TGTGCCAGCAGTGAAGAAAGGACAGTGAAGACCCAGTACTTC. Its protein product is CASSEERTVKTQYF.